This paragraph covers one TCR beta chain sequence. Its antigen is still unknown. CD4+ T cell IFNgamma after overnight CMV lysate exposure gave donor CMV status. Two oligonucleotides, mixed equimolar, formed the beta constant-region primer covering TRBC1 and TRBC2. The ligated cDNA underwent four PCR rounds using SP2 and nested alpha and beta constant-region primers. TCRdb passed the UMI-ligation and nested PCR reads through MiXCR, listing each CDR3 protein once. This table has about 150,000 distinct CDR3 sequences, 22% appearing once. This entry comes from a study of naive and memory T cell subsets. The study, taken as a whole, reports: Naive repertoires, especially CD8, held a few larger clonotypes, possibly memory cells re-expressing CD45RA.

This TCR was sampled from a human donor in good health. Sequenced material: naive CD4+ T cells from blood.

The CDR3 region has the DNA TGTGCCAGCAGTTACGACAGGGTCAATCAGCCCCAGCATTTT. Amino acid sequence: CASSYDRVNQPQHF. V and J are TRBV6-6 and TRBJ1-5; 7 bases map to TRBD1. V was clipped by 2 bases and J by 3 bases; unmatched bases: 1. The CDR3 totals 14 residues. CDR1 MNHNY and CDR2 SVGAGI come from the germline V gene (reference sequence).